The T cell receptor (beta chain) described here comes from a study of OX40 agonist ivuxolimab in advanced cancers. Background for the entire study: The costimulatory receptor OX40 (CD134) was targeted by ivuxolimab, a fully human IgG2 agonistic monoclonal antibody. A male proportion of roughly 80% and a mean age of 60 years, ranging from about 20 to 79, were recorded for the dose-escalation cohort. Peripheral TCRbeta sequencing was intended to test whether TCR sequence diversity was altered and clonal T-cell expansion was caused by ivuxolimab. Among the roughly 54 dose-escalation patients, approximately 20 had hepatocellular carcinoma, approximately 15 melanoma, 9 renal cell carcinoma and 9 head and neck cancer. The paper covers the monotherapy dose-escalation part of the phase I ivuxolimab trial, which included N ≈ 50 patients. Intravenous ivuxolimab was administered to patients every 2 weeks at six dose levels: 0.01, 0.1, 0.3, 1.5, 3 and 10 mg/kg. Patients were allowed to have had prior anti-PD-1, anti-PD-L1 or anti-CTLA-4 therapy, and more than 35% of the dose-escalation patients had been treated with checkpoint inhibitors. Partial responses occurred in three dose-escalation patients: two with cutaneous melanoma and one with hepatocellular carcinoma. The investigation overall reported the following: At doses from 0.1 to 3.0 mg/kg, clonal expansion was seen in both CD4+ and CD8+ blood T cells between baseline and week 6. The antigen specificity of the peripheral T cells that underwent clonal expansion was not determined. In partial responders in the 0.1-3.0 mg/kg groups, normalized peripheral clonal expansion was found to be among the lowest, especially among CD8+ T cells. After ivuxolimab, expanded clones were on average more numerous among CD8+ T cells than among CD4+ T cells. Low levels of normalized T-cell clonal expansion were also seen in some patients who did not respond.

Genomic DNA was extracted from sorted cells for sequencing of the TCRbeta CDR3 region. The immunoSEQ Assay was used to sequence the TCRbeta CDR3 regions. TCRdb took this table from immuneACCESS and kept in-frame rearrangements with V and J called. Such tables lack part of the clones; where checked against another copy, unresolved V genes explain under half of the gap, and the rest is unexplained. This sample has more than 50,000 clones in its table, and roughly nine tenths of those were observed once. 10% to 15% of the sample goes to the ten largest clones. CDR1 and CDR2 (MDHEN, SYDVKM) derive from the germline V gene. The junction carries 13 bases between V and J, which are trimmed by 2 bases and 5 bases respectively. The CDR3 measures 15 amino acids from cysteine to phenylalanine. The kept DNA is CDR3 alone, 45 bases in frame from the first base. Concerning this clone itself: The antigen it recognizes is unknown. Base qualities are missing; no much larger clone stands one base away.

Patients with autoimmune disease history or receiving systemic immunosuppression were excluded from the trial. Peripheral blood for TCR sequencing was collected from all dose cohorts at baseline, on cycle 4 day 1, and on cycle 7 day 1. Samples came from an open-label, multicenter, first-in-human phase I dose-escalation trial of ivuxolimab. The trial enrolled adults with locally advanced or metastatic head and neck squamous cell, hepatocellular, melanoma or renal cell carcinoma. CD4+ and CD8+ T cells were sorted separately from peripheral blood before TCR sequencing. This TCR derives from an adult with an advanced solid tumor such as melanoma, head and neck, liver or kidney cancer. The sequence links TRBV28 to TRBJ1-5; the D region possibly corresponds to TRBD1 (5 bases align). The input for sequencing was CD4+ or CD8+ T cells sorted from blood, taken in a trial of the OX40 agonist ivuxolimab. The CDR3 protein: CASSLGGETDQPQHF. The nucleotide sequence reads TGTGCCAGCAGTTTAGGAGGGGAGACCGATCAGCCCCAGCATTTT.